This TCR beta chain appears in the sequencing data of a study of T cell responses to AZD1222 COVID-19 vaccine. Study findings and constraints: Repertoire sampling was restricted to post-peak T cell response timepoints. In a largely white British group with more females than males, clonal diversity was possibly underestimated. Recipients of AZD1222 seropositive at baseline numbered only six or seven.

TCRdb's copy holds only in-frame clones and misses some; the assay was immunoSEQ multiplex PCR. The table lists around 180,000 clones, roughly 94% of them singletons. As concerns this clone: Its specificity is not known.

The clonotype was recovered from an adult who received the AZD1222 COVID-19 vaccine. The material was peripheral blood, obtained 28 days after the second AZD1222 dose.

Here the CDR3 reads CAIVDPSEKLFF. As DNA, the CDR3 is TGTGCCATTGTAGACCCCTCCGAAAAACTGTTTTTT. The J gene is TRBJ1-4, the V gene TRBV10-3; D is unresolved. CDR3 length: 12 amino acids. V shed 9 bases and J shed 8 bases, with 13 bases lying between them. Germline V lookup: CDR1 ENHRY, CDR2 SYGVKD.